This section outlines one T cell receptor (beta chain) sequence together with its context. TCRdb's table, derived via immunoSEQ multiplex PCR, lists solely in-frame clones and lacks some. The repertoire includes about 410,000 clones, approximately 92% of them detected once, and approximately 6.3% sits in the top ten. The data were taken from a study of control samples from healthy donors and cancer patients. The sequenced sample was PBMCs. The origin of this receptor is a man aged 40-50 years with head and neck cancer.

CDR3 DNA sequence: TGTGCCAGCAGCGCATACGGGGGGGACTACAATGAGCAGTTCTTC. Translated: CASSAYGGDYNEQFF. This chain uses TRBV9 with TRBJ2-1; 8 bases fit TRBD2. The CDR3 loop spans 15 amino acids. Germline V CDR1 and CDR2: SGDLS, YYNGEE. Trimming at V came to 3 bases and at J to 3 bases, leaving 5 bases not matched to a gene.